The 8 T cell receptor beta chains listed next were all sequenced from one sample in a study of blood T cell repertoires in COVID-19. The assay was immunoSEQ multiplex PCR, and TCRdb's table has in-frame clones only and misses some. This sample has a few hundred thousand clones; about 90% occur once, and the top ten carry just under 3%. The sequenced sample was PBMCs or T cells enriched from blood (not recorded which). The receptors originated from a woman younger than 45 who had recovered from COVID-19.

The chain employs TRBV11-2 and TRBJ2-1; 14 nucleotides line up with TRBD2. J lost 6 bases, V lost 10 bases, and 5 bases had no gene match. There are 14 residues in the CDR3. Germline V gene data show CDR1 as SGHAT and CDR2 as FQNNGV. The DNA of the CDR3 is TGTGCCACCTTGGGACTAGCGGGAGCCAATGAGCAGTTCTTC. It translates to CATLGLAGANEQFF.

This clone appeared a single time. The rearrangement uses TRBV19 and TRBJ1-1; D gene ambiguous. This CDR3 spans 13 amino acids. With 7 bases removed from V and 1 base from J, the gap between germline ends came to 10 bases. Germline V gene lookup returns CDR1 LNHDA and CDR2 SQIVND (reference sequence). The CDR3 DNA reads TGTGCCAGTACTCTGAGACAGAACACTGAAGCTTTCTTT. Protein: CASTLRQNTEAFF.

CDR3 bases: TGTGCCAGCAGTTCGGGACTAGCGGGTTACAATGAGCAGTTCTTC. Translation gives CASSSGLAGYNEQFF. This chain uses TRBV7-9 with TRBJ2-1, with 12 bases that match TRBD2. The V gene end was trimmed by 6 bases and the J gene end by 4 bases; junction bases not matched to a gene: 4. The CDR3 consists of 15 residues. Germline V CDR1 and CDR2: SEHNR, FQNEAQ (reference sequence).

This clone was seen repeatedly, ten times or more. This rearrangement joins TRBV5-1 to TRBJ1-2, with 7 positions matching TRBD1. Germline CDR1 is SGHRS and CDR2 is YFSETQ. The CDR3 is 14 amino acids. Unmatched junction bases numbered 5, after V lost 4 bases and J lost 2 bases. DNA for the CDR3: TGCGCCAGCAGCCTGTGGGACAGCAACTATGGCTACACCTTC. This encodes CASSLWDSNYGYTF.

This clone was detected only once. The rearrangement links TRBV5-1 to TRBJ2-1, with 10 bases lining up with TRBD2. The V and J ends lost 4 bases and 4 bases, in that order; junction bases with no gene match: 5. The germline V gene encodes CDR1 SGHRS and CDR2 YFSETQ. There are 15 residues in the CDR3. The CDR3 sequence: CASSELAGKYNEQFF. The CDR3 nucleotides are TGCGCCAGCAGCGAACTAGCGGGAAAGTACAATGAGCAGTTCTTC.

The sample holds one count of this clone. The genes are TRBV3-1 (or the pseudogene TRBV3-2) and TRBJ1-6; D is perhaps TRBD1 (6 bases). Per the germline V gene, CDR1 is LGHDT and CDR2 is YNNKEL (reference sequence). V lost 1 base, J lost 7 bases, and 14 bases lay in between. The CDR3 extends over 16 amino acids. DNA of the CDR3: TGTGCCAGCAGCCAAGGGCTAGGACAGTCGAATTCACCCCTCCACTTT. It encodes CASSQGLGQSNSPLHF.

V and J are TRBV7-6 and TRBJ2-2; weak D call: TRBD2 (5 bases). The CDR3 length is 17 residues. CDR1 and CDR2 from the germline V gene are SGHVS and FNYEAQ. V was shortened by 1 base and J by 0 bases, with 12 bases between the two germline ends. As DNA, the CDR3 is TGTGCCAGCAGCTTAGAGTCGAGGGCTACGAACACCGGGGAGCTGTTTTTT. Protein: CASSLESRATNTGELFF.

This clone has only a few counts. V and J are TRBV7-3 and TRBJ2-1, with 9 positions matching TRBD1. Trimming took 4 bases from V and 4 from J; bases not matched to a gene: 5. Germline V gene lookup returns CDR1 SGHTA and CDR2 FQGTGA. The CDR3 is made up of 15 amino acids. CDR3 coding DNA: TGTGCCAGCAGCTCCCGGACAGGGGCATACAATGAGCAGTTCTTC. The encoded protein is CASSSRTGAYNEQFF.